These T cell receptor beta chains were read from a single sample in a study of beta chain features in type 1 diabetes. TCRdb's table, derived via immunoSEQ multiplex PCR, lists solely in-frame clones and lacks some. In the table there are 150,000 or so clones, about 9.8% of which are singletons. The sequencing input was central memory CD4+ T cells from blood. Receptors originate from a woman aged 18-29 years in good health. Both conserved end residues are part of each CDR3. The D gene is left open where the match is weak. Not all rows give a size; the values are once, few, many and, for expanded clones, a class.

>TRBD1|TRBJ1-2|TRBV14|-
TGTGCCAGCAGCCAAATACAGGGGGCGCCGGGGGGCTACACCTTC
CASSQIQGAPGGYTF
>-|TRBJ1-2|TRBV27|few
TGTGCCAGCAGTTTAAGAGCTAACTATGGCTACACCTTC
CASSLRANYGYTF
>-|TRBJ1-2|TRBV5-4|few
TGTGCCAGCAGCCATCAGGGCAGCTATGGCTACACCTTC
CASSHQGSYGYTF
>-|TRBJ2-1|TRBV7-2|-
TGTGCCAGCAGCTTAAGCTTGTTACCGAATGAGCAGTTCTTC
CASSLSLLPNEQFF
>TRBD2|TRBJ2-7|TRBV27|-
TGTGCCAGCAGTCCCGGGGGGAGGAGTGACGAGCAGTACTTC
CASSPGGRSDEQYF
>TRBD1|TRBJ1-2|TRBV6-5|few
TGTGCCAGCAGATATGACAGGGACTATGGCTACACCTTC
CASRYDRDYGYTF
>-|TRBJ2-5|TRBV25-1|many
TGTGCCAGCAGTCCCAGGTTGGGCCAAGAGACCCAGTACTTC
CASSPRLGQETQYF
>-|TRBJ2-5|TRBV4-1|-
TGCGCCAGCAGCCAAGATCCTCGTTCTAGAGAGACCCAGTACTTC
CASSQDPRSRETQYF
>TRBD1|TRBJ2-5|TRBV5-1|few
TGCGCCAGCAATCAACCGGGGACAGGGAAGACCCAGTACTTC
CASNQPGTGKTQYF
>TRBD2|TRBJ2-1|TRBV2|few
TGTGCCAGCAGTGCAGGGACTAGCGGCTATGAGCAGTTCTTC
CASSAGTSGYEQFF
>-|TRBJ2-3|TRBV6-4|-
TGTGCCAGCAGTGAGGACCTGGGGGCCACAGATACGCAGTATTTT
CASSEDLGATDTQYF
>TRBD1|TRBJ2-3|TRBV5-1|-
TGCGCCAGCAGCTCGGGACAGCACACAGATACGCAGTATTTT
CASSSGQHTDTQYF
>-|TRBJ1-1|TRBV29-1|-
TGCAGCGTTGCCCCGCAGATGAACACTGAAGCTTTCTTT
CSVAPQMNTEAFF
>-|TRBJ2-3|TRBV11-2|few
TGTGCCAGCAGCTTAGGGCCACTAGGCACAGATACGCAGTATTTT
CASSLGPLGTDTQYF
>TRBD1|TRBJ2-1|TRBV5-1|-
TGCGCCAGCAGCTCGCCGGGACAGGGATACAATGAGCAGTTCTTC
CASSSPGQGYNEQFF
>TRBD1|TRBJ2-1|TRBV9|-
TGTGCCAGCAGCGGAGGACAGGGGCAGTACAATGAGCAGTTCTTC
CASSGGQGQYNEQFF
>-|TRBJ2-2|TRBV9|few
TGTGCCAGCAGCGTAGAGGGGGCGAACACCGGGGAGCTGTTTTTT
CASSVEGANTGELFF
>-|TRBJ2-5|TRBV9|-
TGTGCCAGCAACCGGGACTTCCAAGAGACCCAGTACTTC
CASNRDFQETQYF
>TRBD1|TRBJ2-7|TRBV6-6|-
TGTGCCAGCAGAGCGGGACAGGGGGCGGACTACGAGCAGTACTTC
CASRAGQGADYEQYF